This TCR beta chain was retrieved from a study of regulatory T cells in long-lasting Graves disease. The wider study: Persistent Graves' disease denoted over 5 years of antithyroid drugs plus positive TSH receptor antibodies.

The sample's time point: persistent/refractory GD, antithyroid drugs over 5 years with positive TRAb. Making the TCR library involved RNA that had been extracted from PBMCs. This clonotype showed up many times. Its antigen is unknown. Germline V lookup: CDR1 SGHTA, CDR2 FQGNSA. Trimming took 5 bases from V and 3 from J; bases not matched to a gene: 4. The CDR3 is 15 amino acids. Both iRepertoire HTBI primers and Arm-PCR of CDR3 regions were used to build the TCR beta libraries. Original analysis: 62 TRBV and some 14 TRBJ segments were identified across samples. TCRdb reprocessed the multiplex PCR reads with MiXCR, giving one entry per CDR3 protein. For this entry, the V and J calls and clone size follow TCRdb and not the study's own pipeline. The table lists over 250,000 distinct CDR3 sequences, 20% to 25% of them singletons. Study-wide results and limits: Among samples with persistent disease, TRBV28, TRBJ1-2 and TRBJ2-5 were favored.

The sequences come from peripheral blood mononuclear cells (PBMCs), collected when the disease was refractory, from a patient treated with antithyroid drugs. The genes are TRBV7-2 and TRBJ2-7, with 13 positions matching TRBD2. The receptor's source is a female donor with Graves disease. The CDR3 here is CASSTSGRADYEQYF. The CDR3 DNA is TGTGCCAGCAGCACTAGCGGGAGGGCCGACTACGAGCAGTACTTC. Drawing the rest from reference TRBV7-2 and TRBJ2-7, the complete variable domain is GAGVSQSPSNKVTEKGKDVELRCDPISGHTALYWYRQSLGQGLEFLIYFQGNSAPDKSGLPSDRFSAERTGGSVSTLTIQRTQQEDSAVYLCASSTSGRADYEQYFGPGTRLTVT.